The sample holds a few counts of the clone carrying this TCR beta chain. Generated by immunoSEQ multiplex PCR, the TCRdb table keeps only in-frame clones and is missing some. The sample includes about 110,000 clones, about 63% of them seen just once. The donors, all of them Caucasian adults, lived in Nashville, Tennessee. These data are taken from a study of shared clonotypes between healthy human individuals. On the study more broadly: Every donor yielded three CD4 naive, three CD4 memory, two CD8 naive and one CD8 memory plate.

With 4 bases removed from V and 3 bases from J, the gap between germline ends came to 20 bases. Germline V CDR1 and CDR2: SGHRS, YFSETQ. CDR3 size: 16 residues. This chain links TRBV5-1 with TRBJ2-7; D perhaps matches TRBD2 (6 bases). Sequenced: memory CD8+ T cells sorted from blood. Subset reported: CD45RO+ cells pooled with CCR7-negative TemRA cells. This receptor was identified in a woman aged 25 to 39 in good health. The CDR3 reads CASSPEPGSPFYEQYF. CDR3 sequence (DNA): TGCGCCAGCAGCCCCGAACCCGGGAGCCCCTTCTACGAGCAGTACTTC.